These 25 T cell receptor beta chains share one sample of origin, sequenced in a study of cytotoxic CD8 clonotypes in ibrutinib-treated CLL. The protocol was immunoSEQ multiplex PCR, while the TCRdb copy is restricted to in-frame clones and leaves out a portion. Of about 40,000 clones listed, roughly three quarters were seen once; the top ten hold roughly 9.1%. Sequenced material: PBMCs, taken at disease progression, from a patient treated with ibrutinib. Receptors were obtained from a human donor with chronic lymphocytic leukemia.

V usage is TRBV29-1 and J usage is TRBJ1-1, with TRBD1 identical over 7 bases. The V and J ends lost 4 bases and 7 bases, in that order; junction bases with no gene match: 6. The CDR3 totals 12 residues. Germline loops: CDR1 SQVTM, CDR2 ANQGSEA. The CDR3 protein is CSVVPDRDEAFF. DNA of the CDR3: TGCAGCGTTGTTCCCGACAGGGATGAAGCTTTCTTT.

This clone has a handful of counts. The CDR3 DNA follows: TGTGCCAGCAGTTACGGAAGACCGCCCGGTGAGCAGTTCTTC. It specifies CASSYGRPPGEQFF. V usage is TRBV6-6 and J usage is TRBJ2-1; D gene uncertain. The V gene lost 2 bases and the J gene lost 9 bases, with 14 bases spanning the gap. Germline V lookup: CDR1 MNHNY, CDR2 SVGAGI (reference sequence). CDR3 length: 14 residues.

The chain recombines TRBV6-5 with TRBJ1-1, with 7 bases that match TRBD1. CDR1 and CDR2 from the germline V gene are MNHEY and SVGAGI. V was pared by 4 bases and J by 4 bases, with 9 bases of the junction left unmatched. The CDR3 length is 15 residues. The CDR3 here is CASSSQQGSITEAFF. Written as DNA, the CDR3 is TGTGCCAGCAGTTCTCAACAGGGGAGTATCACTGAAGCTTTCTTT.

The rearrangement joins TRBV18 to TRBJ2-2; a weak D match, TRBD1 (6 bases). Trimming stripped 0 bases from V and 4 bases from J, with 12 bases between. The CDR3 consists of 16 residues. Germline V gene lookup returns CDR1 KGHSH and CDR2 LQKENI. Here the CDR3 DNA reads TGTGCCAGCTCACCACCGGGGGCGCAGGGCACCGGGGAGCTGTTTTTT. It specifies CASSPPGAQGTGELFF.

The V and J genes are TRBV5-1 and TRBJ1-6; tentative D call: TRBD1 (5 bases). Germline V lookup: CDR1 SGHRS, CDR2 YFSETQ. This CDR3 has 17 amino acids. Trimming stripped 1 base from V and 0 bases from J, with 11 bases between. CDR3: CASSLLQGSSYNSPLHF. CDR3 bases: TGCGCCAGCAGCTTGCTGCAGGGTAGCTCCTATAATTCACCCCTCCACTTT. Together with reference TRBV5-1 and TRBJ1-6, the CDR3 gives the full variable domain: KAGVTQTPRYLIKTRGQQVTLSCSPISGHRSVSWYQQTPGQGLQFLFEYFSETQRNKGNFPGRFSGRQFSNSRSEMNVSTLELGDSALYLCASSLLQGSSYNSPLHFGNGTRLTVT.

The rearrangement links TRBV18 to TRBJ2-1; D is ambiguous. Deletions cut 0 bases from V and 0 bases from J, with 12 bases between. This CDR3 has 17 residues. Per germline, CDR1 KGHSH and CDR2 LQKENI. The CDR3 DNA reads as TGTGCCAGCTCACCACCGGGTGTTTACAGCTCCTACAATGAGCAGTTCTTC. This sequence encodes CASSPPGVYSSYNEQFF.

The genes are TRBV7-9 and TRBJ2-7; a possible D gene is TRBD1 (6 bases). V dropped 8 bases and J dropped 1 base, with 15 bases sitting between them. Germline V CDR1 and CDR2: SEHNR, FQNEAQ (reference sequence). The CDR3 totals 14 residues. CDR3 in amino acids: CASEGVGGSYEQYF. The CDR3 coding sequence is TGTGCCAGCGAGGGGGTAGGGGGATCCTACGAGCAGTACTTC.

This clone was detected a few times. The CDR3, as DNA: TGTGCCAGCAGCAACTACGGGAATCAGCCCCAGCATTTT. It codes for CASSNYGNQPQHF. V is TRBV6-5 and J is TRBJ1-5; no firm D call. V was cut by 6 bases and J by 4 bases, with 10 bases left in between. The CDR3 spans 13 residues. The V gene's germline CDR1 is MNHEY and CDR2 SVGAGI.

The CDR3 region is CASSYPDRPYEQYF. CDR3 DNA sequence: TGTGCCAGCAGTTACCCGGACAGACCCTACGAGCAGTACTTC. V and J are TRBV6-5 and TRBJ2-7; perhaps TRBD1 as D (6 bases). The V and J ends lost 2 bases and 2 bases respectively, with 10 bases between them. CDR1 is MNHEY, CDR2 SVGAGI, per germline. The CDR3 covers 14 residues.

The chain has TRBV27 and TRBJ2-2; 13 bases match TRBD2. The CDR3 has 16 amino acids. V gave up 8 bases and J gave up 8 bases; unmatched junction bases: 11. CDR1 and CDR2 from the germline V gene are MNHEY and SMNVEV (reference sequence). The DNA of the CDR3 is TGTGCCAGCCGCCCGCTAGGACTAGCGGGAGAGGGGGAGCTGTTTTTT. It translates to CASRPLGLAGEGELFF.

The V and J genes are TRBV27 and TRBJ2-1; tentative D call: TRBD2 (6 bases). Looked up from germline, CDR1 is MNHEY and CDR2 is SMNVEV (reference sequence). This CDR3 has 18 amino acids. Trimming took 5 bases from V and 5 from J, leaving 25 bases between them. The CDR3 here is CASSLIPPGDLGNNEQFF. Here the CDR3 DNA reads TGTGCCAGCAGTCTGATTCCCCCGGGGGATCTAGGGAACAATGAGCAGTTCTTC.

This clone was observed a handful of times. V usage is TRBV6-1 and J usage is TRBJ2-2, with a possible D match to TRBD1 (5 bases). Germline V lookup: CDR1 MNHNS, CDR2 SASEGT. CDR3 size: 12 residues. V lost 6 bases and J 8 bases, leaving 10 bases between the germline ends. DNA for the CDR3: TGTGCCAGCAGGGGCCAGGGTGGGGAGCTGTTTTTT. Its translation is CASRGQGGELFF.

The chain couples TRBV25-1 to TRBJ2-7, with D perhaps TRBD1 or TRBD2 (6 bases each). CDR1 is MGHDK and CDR2 is SYGVNS in the germline V gene. Trimming stripped 7 bases from V and 7 bases from J, with 20 bases between. The CDR3 covers 14 residues. CDR3 sequence: CASTSGGADTEQYF. The CDR3 bases are TGTGCCAGCACTTCCGGGGGCGCCGATACGGAGCAGTACTTC.

V gene TRBV29-1 combines with J gene TRBJ1-1; D call uncertain. The V end was cut by 4 bases, the J end by 8 bases, with 11 bases between. Looked up from germline, CDR1 is SQVTM and CDR2 is ANQGSEA. This CDR3 region has 11 residues. The CDR3 DNA sequence: TGCAGCGTTGTTGAAGGGCGAGAAGCTTTCTTT. It specifies CSVVEGREAFF.

V usage is TRBV4-1 and J usage is TRBJ2-5, with 7 bases identical to TRBD1. The CDR3 length is 16 residues. After removal of 2 bases from V and 2 bases from J, the junction contained 8 bases not matched to a gene. The germline CDR1 and CDR2 sequences are MGHRA and YSYEKL. The DNA for the CDR3 is TGCGCCAGCAGCCAACCCCTGACAGGGAAGCAAGAGACCCAGTACTTC. Translating it yields CASSQPLTGKQETQYF.

V usage is TRBV18 and J usage is TRBJ2-3; TRBD2 aligns across 9 bases. The germline gives CDR1 KGHSH, CDR2 LQKENI. Losses at the gene ends were 2 bases for V and 1 base for J; bases not matched to a gene: 7. There are 17 residues in the CDR3. CDR3 in amino acids: CASSPSSPSGGTDTQYF. In DNA form, the CDR3 reads TGTGCCAGCTCACCATCTTCCCCTAGCGGGGGCACAGATACGCAGTATTTT.

The genes are TRBV27 and TRBJ2-5; no reliable D call. V lost 6 bases to trimming and J lost 4 bases, with 21 bases between them. CDR1 and CDR2 from the germline V gene are MNHEY and SMNVEV (reference sequence). This CDR3 comprises 16 residues. The CDR3 loop reads CASSPEGPLFGETQYF. The CDR3, as DNA: TGTGCCAGCAGCCCGGAAGGACCTCTCTTCGGAGAGACCCAGTACTTC.

The chain is built from TRBV28 and TRBJ1-2; D gene unclear. The germline V and J ends were trimmed by 5 bases and 7 bases, with 11 bases remaining between them. The V gene's germline CDR1 is MDHEN and CDR2 SYDVKM. The CDR3 extends over 12 amino acids. CDR3 amino acids: CASSRRPGGYTF. DNA for the CDR3: TGTGCCAGCAGTAGAAGGCCGGGTGGCTACACCTTC.

This chain connects TRBV5-6 to TRBJ2-7; D not resolved. CDR3 size: 12 residues. The germline V gene has CDR1 SGHDT and CDR2 YYEEEE. Deletions cut 2 bases from V and 0 bases from J, with 3 bases between. The CDR3 DNA reads as TGTGCCAGCAGCTTCAGCTCCTACGAGCAGTACTTC. Encoded protein: CASSFSSYEQYF. Full variable domain (outside the CDR3, taken from reference TRBV5-6 and TRBJ2-7): DAGVTQSPTHLIKTRGQQVTLRCSPKSGHDTVSWYQQALGQGPQFIFQYYEEEERQRGNFPDRFSGHQFPNYSSELNVNALLLGDSALYLCASSFSSYEQYFGPGTRLTVT.

The chain combines TRBV25-1 with TRBJ2-7; 12 nucleotides line up with TRBD1. The trim removed 5 bases at V and 5 bases at J, leaving 7 bases unmatched. The CDR3 is 15 amino acids. Germline CDR1 reads MGHDK; CDR2 reads SYGVNS. CDR3 bases: TGTGCCAGCAGTCCCCCCCGGGACAGGGGGCACGAGCAGTACTTC. It is translated as CASSPPRDRGHEQYF.

V usage is TRBV10-3 and J usage is TRBJ2-3; TRBD2 might be the D (5 bases). The CDR3 consists of 19 residues. V lost 0 bases, J lost 1 base, and 20 bases lay in between. CDR1 ENHRY and CDR2 SYGVKD come from the germline V gene. CDR3 DNA sequence: TGTGCCATCAGTGAGTCTAGATTGGAGGTATATGAGGGCACAGATACGCAGTATTTT. It is translated as CAISESRLEVYEGTDTQYF.

This clone showed up just a few times. The V call is TRBV2, the J call TRBJ1-3, with D unclear. Germline values: CDR1 SNHLY, CDR2 FYNNEI. With 4 bases removed from V and 4 bases from J, the gap between germline ends came to 8 bases. The CDR3 contains 13 residues. CDR3 loop: CASSGSWGNTIYF. The CDR3 nucleotides read TGTGCCAGCAGTGGTTCCTGGGGAAACACCATATATTTT.

The chain is built from TRBV4-1 and TRBJ1-3, with D tentatively TRBD1 (5 bases). This CDR3 is built from 15 residues. Germline lookup yields CDR1 MGHRA and CDR2 YSYEKL. V gave up 4 bases and J gave up 0 bases, with 10 bases separating them. CDR3 nucleotides: TGCGCCAGCAGCCGGTTAGGGGTCTCTGGAAACACCATATATTTT. It translates to CASSRLGVSGNTIYF.

This rearrangement joins TRBV7-9 to TRBJ2-7, with 12 bases identical to TRBD2. V lost 5 bases, J lost 7 bases, and 6 bases stayed unmatched. The CDR3 spans 14 residues. Germline V gene sequence: CDR1 SEHNR, CDR2 FQNEAQ (reference sequence). The CDR3 region has the DNA TGTGCCAGCAGCCCCGGGACTAGCGGGTGGGAGCAGTACTTC. Translating it yields CASSPGTSGWEQYF.

This clone occurred a few times. The rearrangement uses TRBV9 and TRBJ1-6; 7 bases match TRBD1. Germline loops: CDR1 SGDLS, CDR2 YYNGEE. This CDR3 spans 16 amino acids. The V segment lost 0 bases and the J segment 8 bases; nucleotides outside the gene matches: 8. The CDR3 DNA reads as TGTGCCAGCAGCGTAGCTTCCGACAGGGCCGATTCACCCCTCCACTTT. This gives the protein CASSVASDRADSPLHF.